This T cell receptor beta chain was sequenced during a study of blood T cell repertoires in COVID-19 (dated by TCRdb to 2019 to 2021). Concerning the study at large: Collaborator samples came from the United States, Italy and Spain and covered acute and convalescent phases of COVID-19. The prospective study material was composed of cDNA or gDNA derived from T cells, B-cell-depleted T cells, or PBMCs. Deeply sampled blood TCRbeta repertoires from subjects exposed to, actively infected with, or recovered from COVID-19 were included in the dataset. The repertoires were released in a freely available public database meant as a resource for research on the immune response to SARS-CoV-2. Samples were obtained from the ongoing ImmuneRACE study (first 160 participants) and from 950 to 1,500 subjects provided by 6 global collaborators. A de-identified subject ID, COVID-19 status, age in years and sex were almost always included in the sample metadata. Where available, HLA class I and class II types were obtained from metadata supplied by the sample provider rather than from assay-based typing.

TCRbeta CDR3 regions were amplified from genomic DNA using the immunoSEQ Assay, a bias-controlled multiplex PCR. Concerning the study's data processing: Nucleated cell counts per sample were estimated from amplification of reference gene primers within the assay. To quantify the absolute abundance of each unique TCRbeta CDR3 rearrangement, sequence reads were collapsed and filtered. For each sample, productive Simpson clonality was calculated by taking the square root of Simpson's diversity index across productive rearrangements. The clones in this table, taken by TCRdb from immuneACCESS, are in-frame only. Not every clone is retained; where verified, under half of the shortfall comes from an unresolved V gene, and the cause of the rest is unknown. V and J calls plus clone size are reproduced from that table; the DNA served to infer D and trimming. For this sample there are about 71,000 clones; roughly 82% appear just once. The ten largest clones add up to approximately 13% of the sample.

Collaborating institutions collected whole blood in K2EDTA tubes following their own protocols. Collaborator samples were shipped for TCRbeta analysis as frozen whole blood, isolated PBMCs, or DNA extracted from either sample type. With respect to this clone: Which antigen it targets is not known. Base qualities were left out, and no much larger clone turns up one base away.

The germline V gene encodes CDR1 SNHLY and CDR2 FYNNEI. At the junction V is shortened by 0 bases and J by 6 bases, with 3 bases in between. The CDR3 spans 12 residues, from the cysteine through the phenylalanine. The CDR3 DNA has 36 bases and is translated from base 1. Findings and caveats that apply to the study as a whole: Clinical and demographic metadata were provided uncurated, with the amount varying by source and participant.

The sequence derives from a woman older than 75 with acute or convalescent COVID-19. The V and J genes are TRBV2 and TRBJ2-1; the D segment cannot be called with confidence. Sequencing used peripheral blood. CDR3 reads: CASSEARNEQFF. Here is the DNA: TGTGCCAGCAGTGAAGCGCGCAATGAGCAGTTCTTC.